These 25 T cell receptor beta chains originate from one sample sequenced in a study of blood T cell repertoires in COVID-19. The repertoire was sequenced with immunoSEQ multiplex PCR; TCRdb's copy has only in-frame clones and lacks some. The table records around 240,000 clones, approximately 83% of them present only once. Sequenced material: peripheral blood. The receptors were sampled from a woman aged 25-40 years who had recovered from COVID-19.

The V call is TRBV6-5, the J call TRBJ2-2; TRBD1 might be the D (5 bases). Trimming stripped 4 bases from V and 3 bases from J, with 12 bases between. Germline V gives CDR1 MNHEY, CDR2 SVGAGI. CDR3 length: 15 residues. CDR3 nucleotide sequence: TGTGCCAGCAGTTTCTATCCGACAGACACCGGGGAGCTGTTTTTT. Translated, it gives CASSFYPTDTGELFF.

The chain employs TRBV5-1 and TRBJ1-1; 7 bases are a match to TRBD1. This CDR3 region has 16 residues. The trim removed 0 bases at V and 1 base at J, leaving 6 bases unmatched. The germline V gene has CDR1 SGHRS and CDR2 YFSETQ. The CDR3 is CASSLEPTGSNTEAFF. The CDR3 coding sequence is TGCGCCAGCAGCTTGGAACCGACAGGGTCGAACACTGAAGCTTTCTTT.

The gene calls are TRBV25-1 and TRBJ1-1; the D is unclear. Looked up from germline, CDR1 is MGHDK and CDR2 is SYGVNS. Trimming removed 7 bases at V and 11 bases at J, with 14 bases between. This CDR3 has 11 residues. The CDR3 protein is CASTAGWGAFF. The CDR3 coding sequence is TGTGCCAGCACCGCGGGGTGGGGTGCTTTCTTT.

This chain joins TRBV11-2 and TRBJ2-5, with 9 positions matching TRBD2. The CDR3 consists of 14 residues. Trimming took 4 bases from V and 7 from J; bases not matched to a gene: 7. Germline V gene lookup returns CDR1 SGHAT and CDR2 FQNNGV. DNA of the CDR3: TGTGCCAGCAGCTCAATTAGCGGGGGAAGGACCCAGTACTTC. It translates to CASSSISGGRTQYF.

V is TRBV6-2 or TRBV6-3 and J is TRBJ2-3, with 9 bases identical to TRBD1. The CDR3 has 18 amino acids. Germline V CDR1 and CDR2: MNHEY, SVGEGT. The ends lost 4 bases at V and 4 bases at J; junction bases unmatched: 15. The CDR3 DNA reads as TGTGCCAGCAGTTCCGACCGGGACAGGGTGTTAGGTCCAGATACGCAGTATTTT. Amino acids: CASSSDRDRVLGPDTQYF.

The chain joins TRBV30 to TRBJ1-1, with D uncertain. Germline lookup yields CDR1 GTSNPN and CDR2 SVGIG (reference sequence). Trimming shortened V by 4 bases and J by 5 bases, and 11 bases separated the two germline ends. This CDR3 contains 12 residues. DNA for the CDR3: TGTGCCTGGATTTCTTCCGGGACTGAAGCTTTCTTT. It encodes CAWISSGTEAFF.

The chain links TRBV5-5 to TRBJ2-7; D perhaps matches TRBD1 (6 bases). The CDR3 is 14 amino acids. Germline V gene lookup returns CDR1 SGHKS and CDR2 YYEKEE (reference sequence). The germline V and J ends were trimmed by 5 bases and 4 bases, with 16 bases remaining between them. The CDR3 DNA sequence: TGTGCCAGCAGGACCGGACAGTATTGGTACGAGCAGTACTTC. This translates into CASRTGQYWYEQYF.

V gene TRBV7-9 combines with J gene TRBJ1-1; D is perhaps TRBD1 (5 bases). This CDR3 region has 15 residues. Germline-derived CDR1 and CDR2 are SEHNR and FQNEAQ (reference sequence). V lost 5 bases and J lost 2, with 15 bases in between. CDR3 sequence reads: CASSPWKTVNTEAFF. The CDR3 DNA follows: TGTGCCAGCAGCCCCTGGAAGACAGTTAACACTGAAGCTTTCTTT.

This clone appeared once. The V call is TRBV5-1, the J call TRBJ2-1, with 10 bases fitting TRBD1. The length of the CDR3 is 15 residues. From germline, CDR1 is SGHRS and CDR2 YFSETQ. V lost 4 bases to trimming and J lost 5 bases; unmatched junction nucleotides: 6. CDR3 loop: CASSIQGTGDNEQFF. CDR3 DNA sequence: TGCGCCAGCAGCATACAAGGGACAGGGGACAATGAGCAGTTCTTC.

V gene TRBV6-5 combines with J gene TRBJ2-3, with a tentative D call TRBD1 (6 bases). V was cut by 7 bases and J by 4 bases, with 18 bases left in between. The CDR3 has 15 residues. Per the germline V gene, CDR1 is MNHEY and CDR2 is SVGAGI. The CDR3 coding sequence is TGTGCCAGCATGAAAATTGGGGGCAGCGCAGATACGCAGTATTTT. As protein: CASMKIGGSADTQYF.

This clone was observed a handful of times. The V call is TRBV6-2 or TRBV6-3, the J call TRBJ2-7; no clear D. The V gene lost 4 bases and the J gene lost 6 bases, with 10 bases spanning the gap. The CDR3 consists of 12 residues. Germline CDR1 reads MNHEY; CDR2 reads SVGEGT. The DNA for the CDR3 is TGTGCCAGCAGTTCCTCCTCTCCCGAGCAGTACTTC. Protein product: CASSSSSPEQYF.

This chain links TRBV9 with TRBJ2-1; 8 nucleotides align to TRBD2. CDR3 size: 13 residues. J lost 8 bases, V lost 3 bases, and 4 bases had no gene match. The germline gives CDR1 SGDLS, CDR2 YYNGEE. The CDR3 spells CASSGGGLDEQFF. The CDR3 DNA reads TGTGCCAGCAGCGGCGGGGGGCTCGATGAGCAGTTCTTC.

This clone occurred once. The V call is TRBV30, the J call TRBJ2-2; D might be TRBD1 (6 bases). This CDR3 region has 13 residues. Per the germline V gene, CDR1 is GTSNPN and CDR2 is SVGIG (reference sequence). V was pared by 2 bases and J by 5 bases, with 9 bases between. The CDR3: CAWSRQGTGELFF. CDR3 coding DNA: TGTGCCTGGAGTCGGCAGGGGACCGGGGAGCTGTTTTTT.

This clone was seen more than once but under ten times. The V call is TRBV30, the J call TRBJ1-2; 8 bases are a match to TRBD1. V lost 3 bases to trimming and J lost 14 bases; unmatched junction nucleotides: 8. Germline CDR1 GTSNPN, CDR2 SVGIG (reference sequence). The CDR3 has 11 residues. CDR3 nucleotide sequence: TGTGCCTGGAGGGACAGGGTGGGTGAGACCTTC. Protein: CAWRDRVGETF.

Here the CDR3 reads CASSDILSGDSETQYF. CDR3 bases: TGCGCCAGCAGCGATATCCTTAGCGGGGATTCAGAGACCCAGTACTTC. This chain uses TRBV5-1 with TRBJ2-5; 8 nucleotides agree with TRBD2. CDR1 is SGHRS and CDR2 is YFSETQ in the germline V gene. CDR3 length equals 16 residues. V shed 4 bases and J 4 bases; nucleotides not matched to a gene: 12.

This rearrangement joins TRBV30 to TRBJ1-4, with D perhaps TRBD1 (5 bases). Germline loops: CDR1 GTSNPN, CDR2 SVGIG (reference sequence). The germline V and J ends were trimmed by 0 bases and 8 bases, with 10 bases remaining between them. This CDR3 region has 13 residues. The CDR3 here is CAWSVGTGEKLFF. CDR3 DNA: TGTGCCTGGAGTGTGGGGACTGGGGAAAAACTGTTTTTT.

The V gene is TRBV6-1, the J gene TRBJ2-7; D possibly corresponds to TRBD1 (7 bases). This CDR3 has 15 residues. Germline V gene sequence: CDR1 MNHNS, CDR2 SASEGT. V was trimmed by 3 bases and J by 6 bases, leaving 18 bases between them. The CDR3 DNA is TGTGCCAGCAGTGATTGGGGGCAGGGGGGAGCCGAGCAGTACTTC. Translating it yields CASSDWGQGGAEQYF.

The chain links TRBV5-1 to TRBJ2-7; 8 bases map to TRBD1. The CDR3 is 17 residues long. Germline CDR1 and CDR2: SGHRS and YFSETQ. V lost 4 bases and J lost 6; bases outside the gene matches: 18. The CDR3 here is CASSDVLQGVKGREQYF. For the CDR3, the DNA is TGCGCCAGCAGCGACGTTCTACAGGGGGTAAAGGGGCGCGAGCAGTACTTC.

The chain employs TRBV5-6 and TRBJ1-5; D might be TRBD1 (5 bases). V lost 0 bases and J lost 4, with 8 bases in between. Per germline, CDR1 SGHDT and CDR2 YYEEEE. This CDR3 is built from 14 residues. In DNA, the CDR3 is TGTGCCAGCAGCTTGGGCGGGGGGAATCAGCCCCAGCATTTT. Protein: CASSLGGGNQPQHF.

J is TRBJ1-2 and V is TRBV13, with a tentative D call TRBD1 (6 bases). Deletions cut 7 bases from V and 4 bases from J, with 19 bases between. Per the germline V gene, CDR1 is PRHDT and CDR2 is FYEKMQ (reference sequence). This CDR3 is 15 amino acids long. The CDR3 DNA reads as TGTGCCAGCACCTTGCTTTTCAGGGGCGCCTATGGCTACACCTTC. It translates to CASTLLFRGAYGYTF. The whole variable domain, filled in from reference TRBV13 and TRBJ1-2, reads AAGVIQSPRHLIKEKRETATLKCYPIPRHDTVYWYQQGPGQDPQFLISFYEKMQSDKGSIPDRFSAQQFSDYHSELNMSSLELGDSALYFCASTLLFRGAYGYTFGSGTRLTVV.

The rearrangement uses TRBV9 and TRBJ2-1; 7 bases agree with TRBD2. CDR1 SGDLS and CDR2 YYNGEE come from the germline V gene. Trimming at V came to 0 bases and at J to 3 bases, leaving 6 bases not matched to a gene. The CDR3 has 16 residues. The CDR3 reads CASSVASSGDYNEQFF. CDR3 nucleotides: TGTGCCAGCAGCGTAGCTTCCAGCGGGGACTACAATGAGCAGTTCTTC.

CDR3 residues: CASSSGTDGAYGYTF. The CDR3 DNA is TGTGCCAGCAGCTCTGGAACAGACGGCGCTTATGGCTACACCTTC. The genes are TRBV11-2 and TRBJ1-2; no clear D. The germline CDR1 and CDR2 sequences are SGHAT and FQNNGV. CDR3 length equals 15 residues. V was shortened by 4 bases and J by 5 bases, with 17 bases between the two germline ends.

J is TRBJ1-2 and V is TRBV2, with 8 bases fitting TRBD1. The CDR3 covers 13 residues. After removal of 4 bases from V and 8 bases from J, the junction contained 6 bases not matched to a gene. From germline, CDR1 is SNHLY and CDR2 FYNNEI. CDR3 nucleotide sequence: TGTGCCAGCAGTGTCCAGGGGGCGTTGGGCTACACCTTC. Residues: CASSVQGALGYTF.

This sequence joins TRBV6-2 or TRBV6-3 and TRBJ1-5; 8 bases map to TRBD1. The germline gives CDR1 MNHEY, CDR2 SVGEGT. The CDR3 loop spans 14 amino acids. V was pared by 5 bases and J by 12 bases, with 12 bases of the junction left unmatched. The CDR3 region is CASSPKGQGLYQHF. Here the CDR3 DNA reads TGTGCCAGCAGTCCGAAAGGACAGGGCCTTTACCAGCATTTT.

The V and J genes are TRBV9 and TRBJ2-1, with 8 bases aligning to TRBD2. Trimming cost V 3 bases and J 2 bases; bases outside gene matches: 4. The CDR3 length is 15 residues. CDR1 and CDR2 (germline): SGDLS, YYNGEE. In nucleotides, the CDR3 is TGTGCCAGCAGCGGAACTAGCGGACCCTACAATGAGCAGTTCTTC. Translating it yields CASSGTSGPYNEQFF.